The 18 T cell receptor beta chains below come from one sample, sequenced in a study of CD4 T cells in relation to SARS-CoV-2 and coronaviruses. Their antigens are not known. The protocol was immunoSEQ multiplex PCR, while the TCRdb copy is restricted to in-frame clones and leaves out a portion. This table has 15,000 to 20,000 clones, more than 75% appearing once. CD4+ T cells from unexposed donors were obtained before the COVID-19 pandemic (2011-2018). Isolation of CD4+ T cells took place after about 9 days in culture. The sample taken for sequencing was CD4+ T cells from PBMCs, cultured in vitro. Source of these receptors: a human donor in good health.

The chain uses TRBV13 and TRBJ2-5, with a weak D call TRBD2 (6 bases). Trimming pared 4 bases from V and 4 bases from J, leaving 13 bases between. CDR1 is PRHDT, CDR2 FYEKMQ, per germline (reference sequence). This CDR3 contains 14 residues. CDR3 amino acids: CASSSYGGGETQYF. DNA for the CDR3: TGTGCCAGCAGCTCATATGGGGGAGGAGAGACCCAGTACTTC.

This clone was seen just once. The chain recombines TRBV9 with TRBJ2-6; D uncertain. This CDR3 contains 17 residues. Trimming shortened V by 0 bases and J by 0 bases, and 10 bases separated the two germline ends. The germline CDR1 and CDR2 sequences are SGDLS and YYNGEE. The CDR3, as DNA: TGTGCCAGCAGCGTAGCAGGTATAGCCTCTGGGGCCAACGTCCTGACTTTC. It is translated as CASSVAGIASGANVLTF.

This sequence joins TRBV5-1 and TRBJ2-2, with a possible D match to TRBD1 (5 bases). Trimming stripped 6 bases from V and 2 bases from J, with 11 bases between. The germline V gene has CDR1 SGHRS and CDR2 YFSETQ. CDR3 length: 14 residues. The CDR3 DNA follows: TGCGCCAGCAATCCAGGGTCAAACACCGGGGAGCTGTTTTTT. Protein product: CASNPGSNTGELFF.

This rearrangement joins TRBV5-1 to TRBJ2-1; 7 nucleotides line up with TRBD1. Germline assignment: CDR1 SGHRS and CDR2 YFSETQ. CDR3 length: 14 residues. Trimming cost V 5 bases and J 2 bases; bases outside gene matches: 4. The CDR3, as DNA: TGCGCCAGCAGGGGACAGCGGCCCTACAATGAGCAGTTCTTC. This encodes CASRGQRPYNEQFF.

The genes are TRBV28 and TRBJ1-5, with TRBD1 as a possible D gene (6 bases). This CDR3 has 15 amino acids. V was clipped by 5 bases and J by 1 base, with 12 bases between them. CDR1 is MDHEN and CDR2 is SYDVKM in the germline V gene. The CDR3 sequence: CASSPSTGSNQPQHF. In nucleotides, the CDR3 is TGTGCCAGCAGTCCCTCGACAGGCAGCAATCAGCCCCAGCATTTT.

The chain couples TRBV19 to TRBJ1-5; no firm D call. V lost 3 bases, J lost 5 bases, and 11 bases lay in between. Germline CDR1 LNHDA, CDR2 SQIVND (reference sequence). The CDR3 totals 14 residues. This CDR3 reads CASSIRTEHQPQHF. The CDR3 nucleotides are TGTGCCAGTAGTATTAGGACGGAACATCAGCCCCAGCATTTT.

The V and J genes are TRBV5-1 and TRBJ1-4, with TRBD1 matching 10 bases. Germline CDR1 is SGHRS and CDR2 is YFSETQ. The CDR3 contains 14 residues. V lost 4 bases, J lost 8 bases, and 5 bases stayed unmatched. The CDR3 sequence is CASSPGQGREKLFF. The CDR3 DNA reads as TGCGCCAGCAGCCCGGGACAGGGGCGGGAAAAACTGTTTTTT.

This rearrangement joins TRBV5-1 to TRBJ2-5; TRBD1 might be the D (5 bases). V gave up 0 bases and J gave up 4 bases, with 10 bases separating them. Germline assignment: CDR1 SGHRS and CDR2 YFSETQ. The CDR3 covers 14 residues. The DNA for the CDR3 is TGCGCCAGCAGCTTGGGACGGACAACAGAGACCCAGTACTTC. Protein sequence: CASSLGRTTETQYF.

This rearrangement joins TRBV2 to TRBJ1-1, with D perhaps matching TRBD1 (6 bases). The CDR3 contains 14 residues. The germline V gene has CDR1 SNHLY and CDR2 FYNNEI. Trimming stripped 1 base from V and 3 bases from J, with 9 bases between. This CDR3 reads CASSEEQGYTEAFF. The CDR3 coding sequence is TGTGCCAGCAGTGAAGAACAGGGATACACTGAAGCTTTCTTT.

The sample holds one count of this clone. V is TRBV6-1 and J is TRBJ1-2; D gene ambiguous. CDR1 and CDR2 from the germline V gene are MNHNS and SASEGT. The CDR3 runs 15 residues. Trimming left V 0 bases short and J 7 bases short, with 15 bases between. The CDR3 DNA sequence: TGTGCCAGCAGTGAAGCTTTGGGCAATCTGGGTGGCTACACCTTC. Its translation is CASSEALGNLGGYTF.

This clone was recorded once. This rearrangement joins TRBV5-1 to TRBJ2-7; the D is unclear. V was cut by 0 bases and J by 2 bases, with 6 bases left in between. Germline V gene lookup returns CDR1 SGHRS and CDR2 YFSETQ. This CDR3 has 13 amino acids. As DNA, the CDR3 is TGCGCCAGCAGCTTGGAGGCTGCCTACGAGCAGTACTTC. Translation: CASSLEAAYEQYF. The variable domain in full, with the rest retrieved from reference TRBV5-1 and TRBJ2-7, is KAGVTQTPRYLIKTRGQQVTLSCSPISGHRSVSWYQQTPGQGLQFLFEYFSETQRNKGNFPGRFSGRQFSNSRSEMNVSTLELGDSALYLCASSLEAAYEQYFGPGTRLTVT.

DNA of the CDR3: TGTGCCAGCAGTGAAGCAAGACAGAACTATGGCTACACCTTC. This sequence encodes CASSEARQNYGYTF. The chain employs TRBV2 and TRBJ1-2; the D gene is possibly TRBD1 (5 bases). The V gene lost 0 bases and the J gene lost 2 bases, with 7 bases spanning the gap. The CDR3 totals 14 residues. CDR1 and CDR2 (germline): SNHLY, FYNNEI.

The chain is built from TRBV9 and TRBJ1-1; D may be TRBD1 (6 bases). V was pared by 1 base and J by 2 bases, with 15 bases between. Per germline, CDR1 SGDLS and CDR2 YYNGEE. The CDR3 is 16 amino acids. As DNA, the CDR3 is TGTGCCAGCAGCGTATCGGGGGGCCGCCGCAACACTGAAGCTTTCTTT. Amino acid sequence: CASSVSGGRRNTEAFF.

The chain uses TRBV5-4 and TRBJ2-6, with D perhaps TRBD1 (5 bases). Trimming stripped 4 bases from V and 1 base from J, with 9 bases between. The CDR3 is 15 amino acids. Germline assignment: CDR1 SGHNT and CDR2 YYREEE (reference sequence). The CDR3 nucleotides read TGTGCCAGCAGCAGCAGGGAATCTGGGGCCAACGTCCTGACTTTC. Translated: CASSSRESGANVLTF.

The chain has TRBV28 and TRBJ2-7; no clear D. The germline CDR1 and CDR2 sequences are MDHEN and SYDVKM. The V end was cut by 3 bases, the J end by 9 bases, with 21 bases between. This CDR3 has 15 residues. CDR3 protein: CASSFSPDGRSPQYF. In nucleotides, the CDR3 is TGTGCCAGCAGTTTTTCCCCCGACGGAAGGAGTCCGCAGTACTTC.

This clone was seen only a few times. The CDR3 loop is CASSQVGVYEQYF. The CDR3 nucleotides are TGTGCCAGCAGCCAAGTGGGGGTCTACGAGCAGTACTTC. The V and J genes are TRBV3-1 (or the pseudogene TRBV3-2) and TRBJ2-7, with D tentatively TRBD1 or TRBD2 (5 bases each). CDR3 length: 13 residues. Trimming stripped 1 base from V and 3 bases from J, with 7 bases between. The germline CDR1 and CDR2 sequences are LGHDT and YNNKEL (reference sequence).

The chain links TRBV18 to TRBJ1-6; D is possibly TRBD1 (5 bases). V was trimmed by 3 bases and J by 1 base, leaving 7 bases between them. There are 15 residues in the CDR3. Germline V gene data show CDR1 as KGHSH and CDR2 as LQKENI. The CDR3 is CASSPQGSYNSPLHF. Here the CDR3 DNA reads TGTGCCAGCTCACCTCAGGGATCCTATAATTCACCCCTCCACTTT.

The chain carries TRBV12-3 or TRBV12-4 and TRBJ2-3, with D hard to call. The length of the CDR3 is 12 residues. Trimming cost V 6 bases and J 5 bases, with 9 bases left between them. In DNA form, the CDR3 reads TGTGCCAGCAGCCGGAGAATAGATACGCAGTATTTT. Protein product: CASSRRIDTQYF.